This TCR beta chain is from a study of technical replicates of blood from a few donors. The repertoire was sequenced with immunoSEQ multiplex PCR; TCRdb's copy has only in-frame clones and lacks some. This table holds about 62,000 clones, roughly nine tenths found once. This clone was seen once. The sequencing input was PBMCs. The receptor was isolated from a human donor in good health. Some clones in this sample may be carry-over from other donors' samples.

This CDR3 reads CASRRTSGKPYEQYF. The DNA for the CDR3 is TGTGCCAGCAGACGGACTAGCGGGAAGCCGTACGAGCAGTACTTC. V gene TRBV6-5 combines with J gene TRBJ2-7; 12 bases are a match to TRBD2. The germline gives CDR1 MNHEY, CDR2 SVGAGI. This CDR3 contains 15 residues. V shed 6 bases and J 4 bases; nucleotides not matched to a gene: 7.